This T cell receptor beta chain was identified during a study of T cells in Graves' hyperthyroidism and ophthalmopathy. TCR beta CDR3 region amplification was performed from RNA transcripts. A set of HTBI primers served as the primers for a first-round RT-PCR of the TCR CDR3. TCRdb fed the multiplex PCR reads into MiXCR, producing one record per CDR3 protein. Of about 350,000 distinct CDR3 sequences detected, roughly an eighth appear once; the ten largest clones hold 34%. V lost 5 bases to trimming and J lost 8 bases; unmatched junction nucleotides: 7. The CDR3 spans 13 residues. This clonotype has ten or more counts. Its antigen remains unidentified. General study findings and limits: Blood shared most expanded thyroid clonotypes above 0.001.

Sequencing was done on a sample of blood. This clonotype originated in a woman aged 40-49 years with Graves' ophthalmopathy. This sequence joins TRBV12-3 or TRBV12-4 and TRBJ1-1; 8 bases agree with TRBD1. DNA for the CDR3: TGTGCCAGCAGTCCACGGACAGGGAAAGAAGCTTTCTTT. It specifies CASSPRTGKEAFF.